This TCR beta chain was sequenced for a study of blood T cell repertoires in COVID-19. V shed 5 bases, J shed 3 bases, and the junction held 6 bases outside the gene matches. Germline-derived CDR1 and CDR2 are MGHDK and SYGVNS. There are 15 residues in the CDR3. In the original processing: Nucleated cell counts were estimated from reference gene primer amplification. Clones were read by immunoSEQ multiplex PCR, and TCRdb kept only the in-frame ones, dropping some. V, J and clone size are taken as reported in that table, and D and trimming were inferred from the DNA itself. The profile covers about 41,000 clones, with 88% appearing a single time and about 4.8% taken by the ten largest.

The TCR originated in a human donor in a cohort sampled during active COVID-19. This chain uses TRBV25-1 with TRBJ2-2; 7 bases map to TRBD1. Sequenced input: peripheral blood. CDR3 bases: TGTGCCAGCAGTCCGACAGGGATTGACACCGGGGAGCTGTTTTTT. Its translation is CASSPTGIDTGELFF.